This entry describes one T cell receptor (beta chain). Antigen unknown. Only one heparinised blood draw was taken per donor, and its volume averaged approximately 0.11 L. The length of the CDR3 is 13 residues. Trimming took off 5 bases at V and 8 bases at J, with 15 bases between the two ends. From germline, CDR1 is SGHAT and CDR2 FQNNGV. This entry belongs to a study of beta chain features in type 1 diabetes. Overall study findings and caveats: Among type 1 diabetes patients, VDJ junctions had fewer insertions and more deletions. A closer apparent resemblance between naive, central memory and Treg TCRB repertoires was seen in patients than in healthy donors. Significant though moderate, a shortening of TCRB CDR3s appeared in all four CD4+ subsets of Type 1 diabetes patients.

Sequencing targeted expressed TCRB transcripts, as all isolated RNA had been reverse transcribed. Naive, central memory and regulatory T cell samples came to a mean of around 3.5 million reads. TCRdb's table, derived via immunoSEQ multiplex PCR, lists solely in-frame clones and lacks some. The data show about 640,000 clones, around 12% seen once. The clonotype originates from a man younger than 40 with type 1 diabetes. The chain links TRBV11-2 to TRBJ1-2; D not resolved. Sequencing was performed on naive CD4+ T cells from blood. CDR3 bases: TGTGCCAGCAGCCTACAGCCCTCACGGGGCTACACCTTC. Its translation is CASSLQPSRGYTF.